These 9 T cell receptor beta chains were sequenced from one sample in a study of T cell repertoires in cytomegalovirus infection. No antigen has been assigned to these receptors. TCRdb re-derived calls from the reads in MiXCR, one entry per CDR3 protein. Seen here are 550,000 to 700,000 distinct CDR3 sequences, over 35% observed once, and the top ten hold about 46%. The sample was cultured PBMCs, taken from culture after CMV antigen stimulation. The receptors originated from a human donor in good health (CMV status not recorded). Some clones in this sample may be carry-over from other donors' samples.

This clonotype was seen a few times. V usage is TRBV7-9 and J usage is TRBJ2-5, with 9 nucleotides matching TRBD2. Germline trimming cut 4 bases from V and 5 bases from J; bases unmatched to any gene: 8. CDR1 and CDR2 from the germline V gene are SEHNR and FQNEAQ (reference sequence). The CDR3 length is 15 residues. DNA for the CDR3: TGTGCCAGCAGCTGGGGTAGCGGGGGAGAGGAGACCCAGTACTTC. This translates into CASSWGSGGEETQYF. Complete variable domain (other parts from reference TRBV7-9 and TRBJ2-5): DTGVSQNPRHKITKRGQNVTFRCDPISEHNRLYWYRQTLGQGPEFLTYFQNEAQLEKSRLLSDRFSAERPKGSFSTLEIQRTEQGDSAMYLCASSWGSGGEETQYFGPGTRLLVL.

The chain combines TRBV7-2 with TRBJ2-1; D not resolved. Trimming removed 2 bases from V and 8 bases from J, with 10 bases in between. The CDR3 spans 13 residues. CDR1 is SGHTA, CDR2 FQGNSA, per germline. The CDR3 loop reads CASSLYPGDEQFF. CDR3 coding DNA: TGTGCCAGCAGCTTATACCCCGGCGATGAGCAGTTCTTC.

This clonotype came up a few times. This chain links TRBV4-1 with TRBJ1-5, with a tentative D call TRBD1 (6 bases). This CDR3 has 16 amino acids. Germline values: CDR1 MGHRA, CDR2 YSYEKL. Trimming took 2 bases from V and 0 from J, leaving 11 bases between them. CDR3 in amino acids: CASSQTGQNSNQPQHF. The CDR3 nucleotides read TGCGCCAGCAGCCAAACCGGACAGAATAGCAATCAGCCCCAGCATTTT.

The chain recombines TRBV20-1 with TRBJ1-2; no clear D. Per germline, CDR1 DFQATT and CDR2 SNEGSKA (reference sequence). CDR3 length equals 15 residues. The CDR3: CRTHRVNKANYGYTF. The CDR3 bases are TGCAGGACACACCGCGTTAATAAAGCTAACTATGGCTACACCTTC.

The chain joins TRBV7-9 to TRBJ1-2, with 7 positions matching TRBD1. The V gene's germline CDR1 is SEHNR and CDR2 FQNEAQ (reference sequence). The CDR3 is made up of 15 amino acids. V lost 5 bases and J lost 0; bases outside the gene matches: 6. For the CDR3, the DNA is TGTGCCAGCAGCCCCAGGGACAGTTCTAACTATGGCTACACCTTC. Translating it yields CASSPRDSSNYGYTF.

Details on this clonotype: A read error may explain this, as a much larger clone is one base away. CDR3 nucleotide sequence: TGTGCCAGCAGCTTAGGGGGCGACAGCTCCTACAATGAGCAGTTCTTC. As protein: CASSLGGDSSYNEQFF. This sequence joins TRBV7-6 and TRBJ2-1, with D maybe TRBD1 (5 bases). Trimming pared 1 base from V and 0 bases from J, leaving 10 bases between. This CDR3 is built from 16 residues. Germline assignment: CDR1 SGHVS and CDR2 FNYEAQ.

This clonotype was counted between two and nine times. The chain combines TRBV20-1 with TRBJ2-3; D is possibly TRBD1 or TRBD2 (5 bases each). This CDR3 comprises 16 residues. Per the germline V gene, CDR1 is DFQATT and CDR2 is SNEGSKA (reference sequence). The V gene lost 1 base and the J gene lost 10 bases, with 24 bases spanning the gap. The CDR3 DNA reads TGCAGTGCTAGAGCTTTTCCGGGACCCAATATCAATTCGCAGTATTTT. Its protein product is CSARAFPGPNINSQYF.

The chain recombines TRBV6-1 with TRBJ1-5, with a weak D call TRBD1 (6 bases). Trimming stripped 7 bases from V and 0 bases from J, with 10 bases between. In germline, CDR1 is MNHNS, CDR2 SASEGT. The CDR3 is 14 amino acids. This chain's CDR3 is CASKTGYSNQPQHF. The CDR3 nucleotides read TGTGCCAGCAAGACAGGATATAGCAATCAGCCCCAGCATTTT.

Turning to this clonotype: Without the conserved terminal phenylalanine or tryptophan, this CDR3 likely stems from a read error. The V call is TRBV7-9, the J call TRBJ2-7; D is unclear. V was pared by 2 bases and J by 0 bases, with 2 bases between. CDR1 and CDR2 (germline): SEHNR, FQNEAQ (reference sequence). The CDR3 is 12 amino acids. Written as DNA, the CDR3 is TGTGCCAGCAGCTTATCCTCCTACGAGCAGTACCTC. As protein: CASSLSSYEQYL.